A selection of T cell receptor beta chains follows, all from one sample in a study of blood T cell repertoires in COVID-19. Only in-frame clones appear in the TCRdb table, and some are missing; sequencing was by immunoSEQ multiplex PCR. The sample records some 85,000 clones, about 74% being singletons. The sequenced sample was peripheral blood. The receptors originated from a human donor in a cohort sampled during active COVID-19. Each CDR3 is given with its conserved first and last residue. The D gene is left open where the match is weak. Expanded clones are given a class, and other clones once, few, many or no size at all.

.	once	TRBV5-1	TRBJ2-7	TGCGCCAGCAGCTTGAATGCGCCCTACGAGCAGTACTTC	CASSLNAPYEQYF
.	few	TRBV28	TRBJ1-1	TGTGCCAGCAGTTTGGCACGGCGGGACACTGAAGCTTTCTTT	CASSLARRDTEAFF
TRBD1	.	TRBV30	TRBJ2-5	TGTGCCTGGACCAGGACAGGCCCCCAAGAGACCCAGTACTTC	CAWTRTGPQETQYF
.	once	TRBV19	TRBJ2-2	TGTGCCAGTAGTCCCCATAGCGGGAACACCGGGGAGCTGTTTTTT	CASSPHSGNTGELFF
.	.	TRBV4-3	TRBJ1-2	TGCGCCAGCAGCCAAGATTGGCAGCGGAGCTATGGCTACACCTTC	CASSQDWQRSYGYTF
TRBD1	.	TRBV6-5	TRBJ1-3	TGTGCCAGCGGGGTCCCAGGGGGCTCTGGAAACACCATATATTTT	CASGVPGGSGNTIYF
TRBD2	.	TRBV11-2	TRBJ2-3	TGTGCCAGCAGCTATCACAGGACTAGCGGGAAGGGTGATACGCAGTATTTT	CASSYHRTSGKGDTQYF
TRBD2	few	TRBV29-1	TRBJ2-1	TGCAGCTTCCTAGCGGGAGTACTCTTGGTCTTC	CSFLAGVLLVF
.	.	TRBV12-3/TRBV12-4	TRBJ2-2	TGTGCCAGCAGTTCCGGGGCCGGGGAGCTGTTTTTT	CASSSGAGELFF
TRBD2	.	TRBV19	TRBJ2-7	TGTGCCAGTAGGGACCGGACTAGCGGGAGCGACGAGCAGTACTTC	CASRDRTSGSDEQYF
.	few	TRBV7-8	TRBJ2-1	TGTGCCAGCAGCGACAAATTCTCAAGCGGAGACTACAATGAGCAGTTCTTC	CASSDKFSSGDYNEQFF
TRBD2	.	TRBV15	TRBJ2-1	TGTGCCACCAGCAGAGCGGGGACTAGGGATGAGCAGTTCTTC	CATSRAGTRDEQFF
.	.	TRBV21-1	TRBJ2-5	TGTGCCAGCACCCTTCGGCTAGCGGGAGGGCATCAAGAGACCCAGTACTTC	CASTLRLAGGHQETQYF
.	.	TRBV7-6	TRBJ1-3	TGTGCCAGCAGTTCCAACAGGGTAACTGGAAACACCATATATTTT	CASSSNRVTGNTIYF
.	.	TRBV12-3/TRBV12-4	TRBJ1-5	TGTGCCAGCAGCACAGGTCCAGGTCAGCCCCAGCATTTT	CASSTGPGQPQHF
.	.	TRBV5-1	TRBJ2-6	TGCGCCAGCGGCCCTAGGTCTGGGGCCAACGTCCTGACTTTC	CASGPRSGANVLTF
TRBD2	.	TRBV11-3	TRBJ2-1	TGTGCCAGCAGCCCGGGGGGAGTGAGATACAATGAGCAGTTCTTC	CASSPGGVRYNEQFF
.	.	TRBV30	TRBJ1-1	TGTGCCTGGGATACAGGGATTAGGGCCTACACTGAAGCTTTCTTT	CAWDTGIRAYTEAFF
TRBD2	.	TRBV5-1	TRBJ2-5	TGCGCCAGCAGCTTGACGGCTAGCGGGACACAAGAGACCCAGTACTTC	CASSLTASGTQETQYF
TRBD1	.	TRBV5-6	TRBJ1-3	TGTGCCAGCAGCTTGGGACAGGGGACGGGAAACACCATATATTTT	CASSLGQGTGNTIYF
.	.	TRBV6-6	TRBJ1-4	TGTGCCAGCAGTTACACGGGGATCCGGTTGGGAAAACTGTTTTTT	CASSYTGIRLGKLFF
.	.	TRBV29-1	TRBJ2-5	TGCAGCGTTGGCCGGTCCACGCAAGAGACCCAGTACTTC	CSVGRSTQETQYF
.	.	TRBV3-1/TRBV3-2	TRBJ2-1	TGTGCCAGCAGCCGGGCAGGGGCAAACGATGAGCAGTTCTTC	CASSRAGANDEQFF
TRBD1	.	TRBV24-1	TRBJ2-2	TGTGCCACCAGGGGACAGGGGGGGACCGGGGAGCTGTTTTTT	CATRGQGGTGELFF
.	few	TRBV2	TRBJ1-3	TGTGCCAGCAGCAACTTCGCCTCTGGAAACACCATATATTTT	CASSNFASGNTIYF
.	.	TRBV5-1	TRBJ2-1	TGCGCCAGCAACACAGGATTCGGAGACAATGAGCAGTTCTTC	CASNTGFGDNEQFF
TRBD1	.	TRBV7-3	TRBJ2-3	TGTGCCAGCAGCCTAGGATGGCCCACAGGGGCGTACACAGATACGCAGTATTTT	CASSLGWPTGAYTDTQYF
.	once	TRBV4-2	TRBJ2-2	TGTGCCAGCAGGTTAACCGGGACACAGAACACCGGGGAGCTGTTTTTT	CASRLTGTQNTGELFF
TRBD1	.	TRBV6-4	TRBJ2-3	TGTGCCAGCAGTATGACAGGGGGCACAGATACGCAGTATTTT	CASSMTGGTDTQYF
TRBD2	.	TRBV5-4	TRBJ2-1	TGTGCCAGCAGCTTGGCCGGGGGTAGCGGGGTCTACAATGAGCAGTTCTTC	CASSLAGGSGVYNEQFF
TRBD2	.	TRBV7-2	TRBJ2-5	TGTGCCAGCAGCTTAAGGGGGACTAGCAGCCAAGAGACCCAGTACTTC	CASSLRGTSSQETQYF
TRBD2	.	TRBV19	TRBJ2-7	TGTGCCAGTAGTCCCCCCCTAGCGGGAGGTCTCTACGAGCAGTACTTC	CASSPPLAGGLYEQYF
.	.	TRBV19	TRBJ2-2	TGTGCCAGTAGTGCCCAGAGCCTAGCGAACACCGGGGAGCTGTTTTTT	CASSAQSLANTGELFF
TRBD1	.	TRBV6-2/TRBV6-3	TRBJ2-1	TGTGCCAGCAGTTCCCCGGGACAGGACTACAATGAGCAGTTCTTC	CASSSPGQDYNEQFF
TRBD2	.	TRBV12-3/TRBV12-4	TRBJ2-1	TGTGCCAGCAGGAAGGGACTAGGAAATGAGCAGTTCTTC	CASRKGLGNEQFF
TRBD1	few	TRBV7-9	TRBJ1-6	TGTGCCAGCAGCCGGGACAGGGGAAATTCACCCCTCCACTTT	CASSRDRGNSPLHF
TRBD1	few	TRBV2	TRBJ2-3	TGTGCCAGCAGTTCCCCGGACAGGGGGACAGATACGCAGTATTTT	CASSSPDRGTDTQYF
TRBD1	few	TRBV28	TRBJ1-1	TGTGCCAGCAGTTTCCCAAACAGGGGCGGGAACACTGAAGCTTTCTTT	CASSFPNRGGNTEAFF
TRBD2	.	TRBV6-1	TRBJ2-7	TGTGCCAGCAGTGGAGGGTGGGGACTGGGGGCTAGCGGGTCCTACGAGCAGTACTTC	CASSGGWGLGASGSYEQYF
.	.	TRBV5-5	TRBJ1-5	TGTGCCAGCAGCTATGGGGCTGGGTGGGATCAGCCCCAGCATTTT	CASSYGAGWDQPQHF
.	.	TRBV28	TRBJ2-7	TGTGCCAGCAGTGCCCCCGGGACTCCGCAATATGCGGAGCAGTACTTC	CASSAPGTPQYAEQYF
TRBD1	.	TRBV12-3/TRBV12-4	TRBJ2-7	TGTGCCAGCAGTAGACAGGGTGCCTACGAGCAGTACTTC	CASSRQGAYEQYF
.	once	TRBV19	TRBJ1-5	TGTGCCAGTAGTATAGAGGGGGCAAGCGGATTCAACCCCCAGCATTTT	CASSIEGASGFNPQHF
.	.	TRBV6-5	TRBJ2-7	TGTGCCAGCAGTTACGAGGGATCCTACGAGCAGTACTTC	CASSYEGSYEQYF
.	few	TRBV6-2/TRBV6-3	TRBJ2-5	TGTGCCAGCAGTTGGGCAGGGTTGAGAGAGACCCAGTACTTC	CASSWAGLRETQYF
TRBD2	.	TRBV27	TRBJ2-7	TGTGCCAGCAGTTTATTCGGGACTAGCGACTACGAGCAGTACTTC	CASSLFGTSDYEQYF
TRBD2	.	TRBV5-1	TRBJ2-3	TGCGCCAGCAGCCCAGGACTAGCGGGAGGTCGTCTCGGTACGCAGTATTTT	CASSPGLAGGRLGTQYF
TRBD2	.	TRBV11-3	TRBJ2-7	TGTGCCAGCAGCGTGGGACTAGCGGGAGCCTACGAGCAGTACTTC	CASSVGLAGAYEQYF
.	.	TRBV30	TRBJ2-7	TGTGCCTGGAGTGTTAGCCGGGCCTACGAGCAGTACTTC	CAWSVSRAYEQYF
TRBD1	.	TRBV6-4	TRBJ2-1	TGTGCCAGCAGTTCTGGACAGGGGTATGAGCAGTTCTTC	CASSSGQGYEQFF
.	once	TRBV7-2	TRBJ2-2	TGTGCCAGCAGCCCAGAAAGGAACACCGGGGAGCTGTTTTTT	CASSPERNTGELFF
.	.	TRBV4-1	TRBJ1-6	TGCGCCAGCAGCCAGATGGAGGGTTACTATAATTCACCCCTCCACTTT	CASSQMEGYYNSPLHF
.	.	TRBV28	TRBJ2-7	TGTGCCAGCAGACCCAGGGGTTGGATCTACGAGCAGTACTTC	CASRPRGWIYEQYF